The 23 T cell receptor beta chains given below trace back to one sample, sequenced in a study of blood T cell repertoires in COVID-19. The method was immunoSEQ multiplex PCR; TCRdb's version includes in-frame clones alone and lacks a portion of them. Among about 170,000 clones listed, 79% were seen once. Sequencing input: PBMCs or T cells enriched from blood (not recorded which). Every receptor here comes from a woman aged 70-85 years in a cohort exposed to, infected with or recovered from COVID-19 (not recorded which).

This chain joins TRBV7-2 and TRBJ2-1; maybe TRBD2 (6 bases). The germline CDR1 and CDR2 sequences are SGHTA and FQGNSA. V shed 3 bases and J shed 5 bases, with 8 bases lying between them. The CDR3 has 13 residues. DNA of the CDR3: TGTGCCAGCAGCTTCCAGCGGGACAATGAGCAGTTCTTC. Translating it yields CASSFQRDNEQFF.

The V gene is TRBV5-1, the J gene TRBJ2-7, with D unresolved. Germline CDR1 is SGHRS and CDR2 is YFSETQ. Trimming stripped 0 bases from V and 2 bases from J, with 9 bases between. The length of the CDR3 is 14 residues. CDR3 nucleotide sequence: TGCGCCAGCAGCTTGGAGGCGGAAGCCTACGAGCAGTACTTC. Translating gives CASSLEAEAYEQYF.

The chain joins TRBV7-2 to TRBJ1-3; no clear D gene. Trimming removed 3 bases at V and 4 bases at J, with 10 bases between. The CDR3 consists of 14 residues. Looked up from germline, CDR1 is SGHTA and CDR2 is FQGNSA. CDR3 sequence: CASSLSPSGNTIYF. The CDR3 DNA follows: TGTGCCAGCAGCTTGAGTCCGTCCGGAAACACCATATATTTT.

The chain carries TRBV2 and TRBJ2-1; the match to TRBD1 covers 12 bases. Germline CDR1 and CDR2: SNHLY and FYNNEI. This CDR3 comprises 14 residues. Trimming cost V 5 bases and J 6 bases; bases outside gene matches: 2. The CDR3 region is CASSRDRGPNEQFF. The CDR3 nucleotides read TGTGCCAGCAGTAGGGACAGGGGGCCCAATGAGCAGTTCTTC.

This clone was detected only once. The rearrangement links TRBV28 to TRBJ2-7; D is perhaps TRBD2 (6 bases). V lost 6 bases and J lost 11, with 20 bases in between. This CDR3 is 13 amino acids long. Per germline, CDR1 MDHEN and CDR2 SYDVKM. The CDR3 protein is CASSRPPGVQEYF. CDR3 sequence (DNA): TGTGCCAGCAGCCGCCCCCCGGGGGTACAGGAGTACTTC.

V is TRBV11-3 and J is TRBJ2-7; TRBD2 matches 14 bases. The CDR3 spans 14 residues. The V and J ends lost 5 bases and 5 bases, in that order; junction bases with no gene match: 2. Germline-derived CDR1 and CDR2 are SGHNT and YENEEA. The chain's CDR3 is CASSGTSGRNEQYF. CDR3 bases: TGTGCCAGCAGCGGGACTAGCGGGAGAAACGAGCAGTACTTC.

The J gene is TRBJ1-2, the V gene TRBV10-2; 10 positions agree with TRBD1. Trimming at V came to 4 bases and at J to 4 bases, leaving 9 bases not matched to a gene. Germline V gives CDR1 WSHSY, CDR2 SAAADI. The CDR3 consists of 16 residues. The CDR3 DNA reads TGCGCCAGCAGTGCTGGGCGTGGGACAGGGGTCTATGGCTACACCTTC. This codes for CASSAGRGTGVYGYTF.

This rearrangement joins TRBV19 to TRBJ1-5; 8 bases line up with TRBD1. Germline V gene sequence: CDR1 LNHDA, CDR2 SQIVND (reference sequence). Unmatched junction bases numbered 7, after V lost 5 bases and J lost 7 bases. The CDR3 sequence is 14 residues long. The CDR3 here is CASSDRGFGQPQHF. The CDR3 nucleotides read TGTGCCAGTAGTGACAGGGGCTTCGGGCAGCCCCAGCATTTT.

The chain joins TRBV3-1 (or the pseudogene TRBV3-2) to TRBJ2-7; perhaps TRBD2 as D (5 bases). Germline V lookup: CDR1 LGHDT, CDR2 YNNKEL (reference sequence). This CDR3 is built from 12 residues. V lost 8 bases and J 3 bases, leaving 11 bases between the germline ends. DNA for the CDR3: TGTGCCAGCGGACTCGAGGGCTACGAGCAGTACTTC. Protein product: CASGLEGYEQYF.

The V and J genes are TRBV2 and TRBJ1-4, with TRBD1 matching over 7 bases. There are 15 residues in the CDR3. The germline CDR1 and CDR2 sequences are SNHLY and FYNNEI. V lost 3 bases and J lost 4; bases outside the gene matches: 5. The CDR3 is CASSDVAGGNEKLFF. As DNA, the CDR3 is TGTGCCAGCAGTGATGTGGCAGGGGGTAATGAAAAACTGTTTTTT. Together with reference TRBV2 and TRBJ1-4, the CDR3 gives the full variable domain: EPEVTQTPSHQVTQMGQEVILRCVPISNHLYFYWYRQILGQKVEFLVSFYNNEISEKSEIFDDQFSVERPDGSNFTLKIRSTKLEDSAMYFCASSDVAGGNEKLFFGSGTQLSVL.

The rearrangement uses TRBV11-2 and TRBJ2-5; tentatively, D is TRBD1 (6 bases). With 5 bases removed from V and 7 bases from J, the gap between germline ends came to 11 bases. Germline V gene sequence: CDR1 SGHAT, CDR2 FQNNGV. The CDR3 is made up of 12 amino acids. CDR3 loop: CASSPQGRTQYF. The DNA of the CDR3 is TGTGCCAGCAGCCCGCAGGGGAGGACCCAGTACTTC.

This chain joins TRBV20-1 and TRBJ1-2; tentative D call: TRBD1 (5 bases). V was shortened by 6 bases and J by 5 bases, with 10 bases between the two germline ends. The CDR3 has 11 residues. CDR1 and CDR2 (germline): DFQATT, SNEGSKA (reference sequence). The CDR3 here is CSAPGFYGYTF. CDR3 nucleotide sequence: TGCAGTGCCCCAGGGTTTTATGGCTACACCTTC.

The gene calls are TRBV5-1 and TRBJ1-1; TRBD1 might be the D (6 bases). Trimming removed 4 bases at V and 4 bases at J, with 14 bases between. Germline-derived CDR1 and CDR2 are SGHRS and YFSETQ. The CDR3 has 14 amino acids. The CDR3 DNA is TGCGCCAGCAGCGTGGTACAGGGTTCCACTGAAGCTTTCTTT. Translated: CASSVVQGSTEAFF.

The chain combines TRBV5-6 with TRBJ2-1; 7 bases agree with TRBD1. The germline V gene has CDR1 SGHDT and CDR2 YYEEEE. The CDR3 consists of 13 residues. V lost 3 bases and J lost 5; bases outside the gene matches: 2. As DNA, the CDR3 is TGTGCCAGCAGCTGGGGGACAGACAATGAGCAGTTCTTC. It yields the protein CASSWGTDNEQFF.

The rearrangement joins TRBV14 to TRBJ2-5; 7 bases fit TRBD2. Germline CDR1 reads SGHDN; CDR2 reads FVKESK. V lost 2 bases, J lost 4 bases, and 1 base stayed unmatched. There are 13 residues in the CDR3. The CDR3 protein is CASSQWGGETQYF. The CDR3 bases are TGTGCCAGCAGCCAATGGGGGGGAGAGACCCAGTACTTC.

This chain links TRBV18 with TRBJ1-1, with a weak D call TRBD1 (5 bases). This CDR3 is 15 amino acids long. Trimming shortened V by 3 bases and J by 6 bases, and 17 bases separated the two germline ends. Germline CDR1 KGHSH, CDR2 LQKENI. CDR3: CASSPLDTDLSEAFF. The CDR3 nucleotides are TGTGCCAGCTCACCCCTGGACACGGATTTATCTGAAGCTTTCTTT.

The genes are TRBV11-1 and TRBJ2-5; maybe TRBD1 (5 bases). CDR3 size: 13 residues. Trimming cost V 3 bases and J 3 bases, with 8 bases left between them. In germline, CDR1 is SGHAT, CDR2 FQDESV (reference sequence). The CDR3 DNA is TGTGCCAGCAGCTTCACGACAGAAGAGACCCAGTACTTC. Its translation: CASSFTTEETQYF. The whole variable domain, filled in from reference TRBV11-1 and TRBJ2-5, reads EAEVAQSPRYKITEKSQAVAFWCDPISGHATLYWYRQILGQGPELLVQFQDESVVDDSQLPKDRFSAERLKGVDSTLKIQPAELGDSAMYLCASSFTTEETQYFGPGTRLLVL.

The CDR3 coding sequence is TGTGCCAGTAGTTACAGGGCAGTTCAAGAGACCCAGTACTTC. The encoded protein is CASSYRAVQETQYF. The rearrangement uses TRBV19 and TRBJ2-5; D might be TRBD1 (6 bases). V lost 5 bases to trimming and J lost 2 bases, with 12 bases between them. This CDR3 contains 14 residues. Per germline, CDR1 LNHDA and CDR2 SQIVND (reference sequence).

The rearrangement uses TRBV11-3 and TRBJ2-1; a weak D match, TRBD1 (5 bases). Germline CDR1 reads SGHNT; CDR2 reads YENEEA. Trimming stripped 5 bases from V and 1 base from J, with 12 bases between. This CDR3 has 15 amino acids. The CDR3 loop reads CASSQDTPSYNEQFF. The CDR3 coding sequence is TGTGCCAGCAGCCAGGACACCCCATCCTACAATGAGCAGTTCTTC.

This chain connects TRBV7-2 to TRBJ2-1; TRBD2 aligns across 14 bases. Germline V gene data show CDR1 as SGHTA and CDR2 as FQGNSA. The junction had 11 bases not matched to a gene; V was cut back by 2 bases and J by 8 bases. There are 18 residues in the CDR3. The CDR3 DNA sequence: TGTGCCAGCAGCTTATACGGCGGGACTAGCGGGAGTATCGATGAGCAGTTCTTC. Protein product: CASSLYGGTSGSIDEQFF.

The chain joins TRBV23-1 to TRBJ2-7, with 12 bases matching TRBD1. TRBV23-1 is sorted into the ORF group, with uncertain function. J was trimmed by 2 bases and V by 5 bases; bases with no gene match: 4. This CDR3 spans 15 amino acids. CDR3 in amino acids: CASSFRDRGPYEQYF. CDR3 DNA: TGCGCCAGCAGTTTCCGGGACAGGGGGCCCTACGAGCAGTACTTC.

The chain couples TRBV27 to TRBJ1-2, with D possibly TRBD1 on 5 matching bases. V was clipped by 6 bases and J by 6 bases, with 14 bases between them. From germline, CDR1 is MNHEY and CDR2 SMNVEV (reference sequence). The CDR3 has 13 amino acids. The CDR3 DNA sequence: TGTGCCAGCAGCCCGGGACTGCTGAATGGCTACACCTTC. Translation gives CASSPGLLNGYTF.

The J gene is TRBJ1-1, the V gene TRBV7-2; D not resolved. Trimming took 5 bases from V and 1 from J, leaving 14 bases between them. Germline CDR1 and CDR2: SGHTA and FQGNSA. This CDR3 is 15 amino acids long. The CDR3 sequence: CASSERSGQNTEAFF. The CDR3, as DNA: TGTGCCAGCAGCGAAAGGTCGGGTCAGAACACTGAAGCTTTCTTT.